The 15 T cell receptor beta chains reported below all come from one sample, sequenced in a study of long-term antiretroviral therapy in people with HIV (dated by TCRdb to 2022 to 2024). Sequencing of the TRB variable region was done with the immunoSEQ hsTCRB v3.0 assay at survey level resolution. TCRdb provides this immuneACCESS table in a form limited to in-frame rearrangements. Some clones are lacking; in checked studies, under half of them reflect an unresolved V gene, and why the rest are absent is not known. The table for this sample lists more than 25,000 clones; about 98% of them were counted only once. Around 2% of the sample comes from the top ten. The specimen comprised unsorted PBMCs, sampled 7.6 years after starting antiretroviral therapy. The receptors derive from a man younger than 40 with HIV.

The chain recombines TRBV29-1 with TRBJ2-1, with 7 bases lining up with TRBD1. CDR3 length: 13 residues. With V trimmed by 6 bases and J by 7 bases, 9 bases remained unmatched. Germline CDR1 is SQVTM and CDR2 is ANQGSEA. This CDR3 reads CSVAGGQGNEQFF. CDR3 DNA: TGCAGCGTAGCAGGGGGTCAGGGGAATGAGCAGTTCTTC.

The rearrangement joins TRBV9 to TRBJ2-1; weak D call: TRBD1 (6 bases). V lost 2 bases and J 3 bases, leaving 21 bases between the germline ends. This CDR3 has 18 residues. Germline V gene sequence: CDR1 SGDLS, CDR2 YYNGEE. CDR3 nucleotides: TGTGCCAGCAGCGTGAGGGGGACCTCCCACCAATACTACAATGAGCAGTTCTTC. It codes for CASSVRGTSHQYYNEQFF.

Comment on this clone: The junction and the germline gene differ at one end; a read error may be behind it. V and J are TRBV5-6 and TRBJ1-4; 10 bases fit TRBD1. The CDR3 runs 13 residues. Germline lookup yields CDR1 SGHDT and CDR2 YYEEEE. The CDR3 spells CASSKLGQGRGVF. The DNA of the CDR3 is TGTGCCAGCAGTAAACTGGGACAGGGGCGGGGGGTTTTT.

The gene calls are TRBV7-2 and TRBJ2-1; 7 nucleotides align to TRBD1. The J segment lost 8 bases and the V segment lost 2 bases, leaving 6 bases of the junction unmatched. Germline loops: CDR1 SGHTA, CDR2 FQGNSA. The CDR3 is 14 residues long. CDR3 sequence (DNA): TGTGCCAGCAGCTTAAGGGGGCTGTCTTATGAGCAGTTCTTC. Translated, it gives CASSLRGLSYEQFF.

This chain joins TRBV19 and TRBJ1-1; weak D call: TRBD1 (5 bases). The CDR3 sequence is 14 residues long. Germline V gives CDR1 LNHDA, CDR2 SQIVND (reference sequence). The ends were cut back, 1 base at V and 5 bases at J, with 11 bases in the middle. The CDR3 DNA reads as TGTGCCAGTAGTATAGGAGTGGGGCGGACTGAAGCTTTCTTT. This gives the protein CASSIGVGRTEAFF.

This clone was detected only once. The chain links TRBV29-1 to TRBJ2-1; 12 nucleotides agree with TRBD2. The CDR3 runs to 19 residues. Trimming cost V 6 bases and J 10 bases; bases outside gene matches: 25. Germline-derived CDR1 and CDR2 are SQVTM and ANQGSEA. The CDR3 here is CSVAPGLAGGLPLAEEQFF. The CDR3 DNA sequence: TGCAGCGTAGCCCCCGGGCTAGCGGGGGGGCTCCCCCTTGCCGAAGAGCAGTTCTTC.

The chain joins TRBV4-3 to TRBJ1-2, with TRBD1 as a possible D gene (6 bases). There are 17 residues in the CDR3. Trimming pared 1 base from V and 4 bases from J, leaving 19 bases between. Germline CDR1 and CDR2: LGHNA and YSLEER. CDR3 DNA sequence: TGCGCCAGCAGCCAAGTTCCCCAGATGACAGGTTTCTATGGCTACACCTTC. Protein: CASSQVPQMTGFYGYTF.

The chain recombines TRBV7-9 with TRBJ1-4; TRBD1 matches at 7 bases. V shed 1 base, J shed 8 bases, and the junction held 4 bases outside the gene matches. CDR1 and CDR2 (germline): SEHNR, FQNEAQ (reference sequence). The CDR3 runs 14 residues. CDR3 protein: CASSLGGGKEKLFF. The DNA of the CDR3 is TGTGCCAGCAGCTTAGGAGGGGGCAAGGAAAAACTGTTTTTT.

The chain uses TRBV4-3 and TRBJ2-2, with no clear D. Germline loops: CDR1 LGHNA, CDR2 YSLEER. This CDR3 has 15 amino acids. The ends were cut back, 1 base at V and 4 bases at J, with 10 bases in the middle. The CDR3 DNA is TGCGCCAGCAGCCAAGCCAGGATGTTCACCGGGGAGCTGTTTTTT. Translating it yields CASSQARMFTGELFF.

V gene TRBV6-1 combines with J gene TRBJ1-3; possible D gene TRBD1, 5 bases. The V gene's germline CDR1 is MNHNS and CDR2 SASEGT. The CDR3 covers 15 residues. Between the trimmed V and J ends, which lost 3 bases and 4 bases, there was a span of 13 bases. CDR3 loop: CASSEVGGSGNTIYF. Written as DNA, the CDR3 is TGTGCCAGCAGTGAGGTTGGGGGTTCAGGAAACACCATATATTTT.

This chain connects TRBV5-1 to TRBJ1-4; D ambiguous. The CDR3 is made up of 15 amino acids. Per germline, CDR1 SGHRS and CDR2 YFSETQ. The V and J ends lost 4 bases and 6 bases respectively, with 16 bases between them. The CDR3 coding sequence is TGCGCCAGCAGCCCGACTGGGCTAACGGATGAAAAACTGTTTTTT. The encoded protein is CASSPTGLTDEKLFF. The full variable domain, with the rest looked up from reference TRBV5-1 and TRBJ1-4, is KAGVTQTPRYLIKTRGQQVTLSCSPISGHRSVSWYQQTPGQGLQFLFEYFSETQRNKGNFPGRFSGRQFSNSRSEMNVSTLELGDSALYLCASSPTGLTDEKLFFGSGTQLSVL.

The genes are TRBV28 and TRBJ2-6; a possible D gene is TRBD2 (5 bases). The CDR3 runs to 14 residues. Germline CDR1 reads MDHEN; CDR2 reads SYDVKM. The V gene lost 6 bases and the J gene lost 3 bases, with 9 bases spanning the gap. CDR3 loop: CASRGSGGANVLTF. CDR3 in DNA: TGTGCCAGCAGAGGGAGTGGTGGGGCCAACGTCCTGACTTTC.

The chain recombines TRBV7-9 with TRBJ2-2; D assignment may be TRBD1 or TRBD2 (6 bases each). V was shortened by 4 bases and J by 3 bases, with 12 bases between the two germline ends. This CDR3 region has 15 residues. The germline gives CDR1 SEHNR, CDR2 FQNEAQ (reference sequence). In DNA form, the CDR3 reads TGTGCCAGCAGCTCGACGGGGGCCGACACCGGGGAGCTGTTTTTT. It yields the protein CASSSTGADTGELFF.

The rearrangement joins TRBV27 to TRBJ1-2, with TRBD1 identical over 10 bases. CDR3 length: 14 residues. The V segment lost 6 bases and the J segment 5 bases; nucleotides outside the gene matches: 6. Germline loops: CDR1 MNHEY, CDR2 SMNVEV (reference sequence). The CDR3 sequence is CASSPLGQGYGYTF. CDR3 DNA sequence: TGTGCCAGCAGCCCCTTGGGACAGGGGTATGGCTACACCTTC.

CDR3 amino acids: CASSGFSGANTDTQYF. The CDR3 DNA reads as TGTGCCAGCAGTGGTTTTTCGGGGGCAAACACAGATACGCAGTATTTT. The chain recombines TRBV25-1 with TRBJ2-3, with D perhaps assigned TRBD1 or TRBD2 (6 bases each). The V gene lost 4 bases and the J gene lost 2 bases, with 16 bases spanning the gap. From germline, CDR1 is MGHDK and CDR2 SYGVNS. The CDR3 extends over 16 amino acids.